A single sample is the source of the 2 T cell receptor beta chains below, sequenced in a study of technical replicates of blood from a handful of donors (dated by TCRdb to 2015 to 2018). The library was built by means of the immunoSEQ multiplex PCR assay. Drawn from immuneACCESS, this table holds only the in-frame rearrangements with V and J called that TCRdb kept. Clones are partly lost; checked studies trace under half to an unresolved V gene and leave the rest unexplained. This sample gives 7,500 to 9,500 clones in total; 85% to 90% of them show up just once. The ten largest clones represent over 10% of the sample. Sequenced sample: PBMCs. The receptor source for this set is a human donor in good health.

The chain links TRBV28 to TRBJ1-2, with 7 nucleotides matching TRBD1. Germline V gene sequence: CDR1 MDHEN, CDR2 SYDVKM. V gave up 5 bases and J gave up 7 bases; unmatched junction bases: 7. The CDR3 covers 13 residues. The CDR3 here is CASSVQGLSGYTF. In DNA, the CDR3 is TGTGCCAGCAGTGTACAGGGGTTGAGTGGCTACACCTTC.

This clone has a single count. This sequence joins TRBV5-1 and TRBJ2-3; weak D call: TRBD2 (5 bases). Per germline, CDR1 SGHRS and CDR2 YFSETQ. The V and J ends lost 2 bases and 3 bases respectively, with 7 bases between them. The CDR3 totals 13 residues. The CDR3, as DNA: TGCGCCAGCAGCTTTTCGGGAACAGATACGCAGTATTTT. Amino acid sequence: CASSFSGTDTQYF.